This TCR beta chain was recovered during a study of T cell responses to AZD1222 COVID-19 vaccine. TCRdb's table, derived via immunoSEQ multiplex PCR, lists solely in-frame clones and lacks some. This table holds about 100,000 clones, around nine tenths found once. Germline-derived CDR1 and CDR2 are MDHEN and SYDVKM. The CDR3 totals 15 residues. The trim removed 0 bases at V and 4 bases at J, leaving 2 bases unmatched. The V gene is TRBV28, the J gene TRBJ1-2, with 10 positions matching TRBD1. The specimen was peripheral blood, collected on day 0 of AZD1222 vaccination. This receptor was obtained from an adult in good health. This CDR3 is CASSLWGQGFYGYTF. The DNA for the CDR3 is TGTGCCAGCAGTTTATGGGGACAGGGGTTCTATGGCTACACCTTC.